This section outlines one T cell receptor (beta chain) sequence together with its context. The antigen remains unidentified. Germline CDR1 is GTSNPN and CDR2 is SVGIG (reference sequence). V shed 5 bases and J shed 10 bases, with 15 bases lying between them. The length of the CDR3 is 12 residues. Clones were sequenced by immunoSEQ multiplex PCR, and TCRdb holds only the in-frame ones, with some missing. The repertoire has approximately 120,000 clones, about 96% of them found once; the top ten carry about 1.8%. This sample was taken from a study of cytomegalovirus exposure and HLA in healthy donors. Study details: The 550 to 700 first-cohort repertoires and the 130 or so validation repertoires shared the same platform, a later analysis reported.

The study's findings and limits: Altogether, about 160 TCR beta chains were recorded as cytomegalovirus-associated. Usually a TCR sequence was rare, but some public TCRs were found in many donors. Reports showed the classifier diagnosing cytomegalovirus status with high specificity and sensitivity.

This sequence was found in a man aged 18 to 30 in good health and CMV-seronegative. The sequencing sample was made of PBMCs. This rearrangement joins TRBV30 to TRBJ2-1, with D perhaps TRBD1 (6 bases). The CDR3 bases are TGTGCCTGGGCAGGGGTCGGCCCCGAGCAGTTCTTC. It yields the protein CAWAGVGPEQFF.